This T cell receptor (beta chain) was sequenced for a study of blood T cell repertoires in COVID-19. Study as a whole: Samples taken during acute and convalescent COVID-19 were collected in the United States, Italy and Spain. Sample material is recorded as cDNA or gDNA derived from T cells, B-cell-depleted T cells, or PBMCs.

Germline assignment: CDR1 SEHNR and CDR2 FQNEAQ (reference sequence). The CDR3 is made up of 17 amino acids. Unmatched junction bases numbered 12, after V lost 3 bases and J lost 6 bases. The authors' processing: Nucleated cell number was recorded as an estimate derived from reference gene primer amplification. Here immunoSEQ multiplex PCR was the method, and the copy in TCRdb shows in-frame clones only, minus some. Clone size and the V and J calls come from that table; the DNA yielded D and trimming. The table includes more than 65,000 clones, 70% to 80% detected once. The TCR comes from a woman between 70 and 85 years old with acute or convalescent COVID-19. V usage is TRBV7-9 and J usage is TRBJ1-2; 11 nucleotides align to TRBD1. The specimen sequenced was peripheral blood. DNA of the CDR3: TGTGCCAGCAGCTTCGGACTCGGACAGGGGGCAATGGATGGCTACACCTTC. Amino acids: CASSFGLGQGAMDGYTF.